The source of this T cell receptor beta chain is a study of spatial heterogeneity in lung cancer. Study-wide findings and caveats: Counts that tracked tumor mutation counts were those of expanded intratumoral alpha and beta TCRs.

The V and J ends lost 2 bases and 6 bases, in that order; junction bases with no gene match: 4. This CDR3 is 14 amino acids long. Germline V gene data show CDR1 as SGHRS and CDR2 as YFSETQ. This sample's time point: sample taken at primary tumor resection. TCRdb reprocessed the 5' RACE reads via MiXCR and lists one record per CDR3 protein. The table records around 1,500 distinct CDR3 sequences, 15% to 17% of them present only once. This clonotype is large. Its antigen remains unknown. This beta chain was picked up by a library intended for alpha chains and is off target, so its count carries little meaning.

This material consisted of lung tumor tissue, taken at surgery. The rearrangement joins TRBV5-1 to TRBJ2-3; 9 nucleotides agree with TRBD1. This clonotype originated in a male donor with early-stage non-small cell lung cancer. CDR3 sequence reads: CASSFGTGLDTQYF. The CDR3 nucleotides read TGCGCCAGCAGCTTTGGGACAGGGTTGGATACGCAGTATTTT.